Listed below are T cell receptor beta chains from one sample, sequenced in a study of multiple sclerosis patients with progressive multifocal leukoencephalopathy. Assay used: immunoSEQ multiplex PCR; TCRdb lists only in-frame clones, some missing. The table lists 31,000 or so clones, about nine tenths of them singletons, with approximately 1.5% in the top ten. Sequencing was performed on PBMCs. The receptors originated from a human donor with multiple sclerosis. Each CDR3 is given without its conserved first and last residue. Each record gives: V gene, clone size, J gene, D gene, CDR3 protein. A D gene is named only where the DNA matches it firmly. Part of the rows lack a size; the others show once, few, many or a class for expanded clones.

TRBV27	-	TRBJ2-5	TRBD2	ASSPGAGVGETQY
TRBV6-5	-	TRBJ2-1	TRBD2	ASSEYRLAFEQF
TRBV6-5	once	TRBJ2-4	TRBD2	ASSRSSGTQY
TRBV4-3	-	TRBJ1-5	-	ASSQDGSGNQPQH
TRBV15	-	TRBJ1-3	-	ATSRDTLSGNTIY
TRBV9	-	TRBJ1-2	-	ASSVGAGSGYT
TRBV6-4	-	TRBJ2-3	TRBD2	ASSARTAGGPDTQY
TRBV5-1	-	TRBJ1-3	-	ASSLGAGVIGNTIY
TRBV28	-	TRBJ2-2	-	ASSPPPTNTGELF
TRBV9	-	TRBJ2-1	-	ASSEESSYNEQF
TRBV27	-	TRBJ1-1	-	ASSFRPGLNTEAF
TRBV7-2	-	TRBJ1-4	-	ASRPALGPNEKLF
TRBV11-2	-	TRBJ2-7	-	ASSCSQGSYEQY
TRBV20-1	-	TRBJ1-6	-	SAGEHSPLH
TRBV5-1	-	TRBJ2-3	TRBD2	ASSFAGRETDTQY
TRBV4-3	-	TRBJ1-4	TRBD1	ASSQGQGGEKLF
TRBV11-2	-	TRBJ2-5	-	ASSLAGGAQETQY
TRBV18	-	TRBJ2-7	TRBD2	ASSPKAGGSYEQY
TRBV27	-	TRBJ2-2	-	ASRVGMRGAVPGELF
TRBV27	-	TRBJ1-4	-	ASSFGRGTNEKLF
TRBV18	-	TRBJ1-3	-	ASSPLGKSYSGNTIY
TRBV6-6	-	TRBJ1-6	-	ASSYPQALLPLH
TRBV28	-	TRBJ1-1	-	ASRHRVNTEAF
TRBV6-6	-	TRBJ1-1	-	ASSHDRIDQNTEAF
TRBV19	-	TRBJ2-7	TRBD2	ATMTSGTFRDEQY
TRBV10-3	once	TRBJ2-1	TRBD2	AISDFAGGPYNEQF
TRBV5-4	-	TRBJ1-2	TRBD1	ASSLDRGGYT
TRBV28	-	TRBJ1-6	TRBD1	ASSPDRASYNSPLH
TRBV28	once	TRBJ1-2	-	ASSWVTASNYGYT
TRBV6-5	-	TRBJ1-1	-	ASSYSRGSTEAF
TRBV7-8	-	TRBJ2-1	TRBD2	ASSLVAQGIAGEQF
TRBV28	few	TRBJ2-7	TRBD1	ASRPSGTVIAYEQY
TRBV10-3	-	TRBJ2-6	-	AINPGPSSGANVLT
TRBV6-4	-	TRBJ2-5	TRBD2	ASSQTSGRADQY
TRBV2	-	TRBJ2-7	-	AVGRASYEQY
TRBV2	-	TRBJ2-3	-	ASGDGRTDTQY
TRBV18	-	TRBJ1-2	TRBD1	ASTPLGPGQGLYGYT
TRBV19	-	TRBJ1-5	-	ASSLNSNQPQH
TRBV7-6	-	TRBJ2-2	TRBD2	ASSPILVAGFGELF
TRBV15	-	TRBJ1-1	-	ATGRTDRTEAF
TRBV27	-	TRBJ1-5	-	ASSFAGEAQPQH
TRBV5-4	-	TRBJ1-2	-	ASSFAGAGGYGYT
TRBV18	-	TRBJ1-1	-	ASSPQVWDTEAF
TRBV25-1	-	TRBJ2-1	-	ASSESGLGLKDLQF
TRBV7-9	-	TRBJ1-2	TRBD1	ASRRPQTGGDDYT
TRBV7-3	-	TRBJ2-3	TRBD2	ASSPRLASTDTQY
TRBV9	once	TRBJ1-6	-	ASSMSGGAYNSPLH
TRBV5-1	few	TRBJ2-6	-	ASSFVGGSGANVLT
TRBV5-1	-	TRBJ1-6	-	ASSPTPRGDSPLH
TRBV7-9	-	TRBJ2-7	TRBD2	ASSLVGGLDEQY
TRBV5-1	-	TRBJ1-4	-	ASSPGGVGPSDKLF
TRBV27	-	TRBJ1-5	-	ASSLLGISQPQH
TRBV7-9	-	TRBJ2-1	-	ASSFPDRNNEQF
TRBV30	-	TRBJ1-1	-	AWRKGRDTEAF
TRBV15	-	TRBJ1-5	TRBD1	ATSSDELPGTGVQPRH
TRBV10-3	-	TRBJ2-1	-	AISESTTARRGYNEQF
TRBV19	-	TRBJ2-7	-	ASSIRAGNYEQY